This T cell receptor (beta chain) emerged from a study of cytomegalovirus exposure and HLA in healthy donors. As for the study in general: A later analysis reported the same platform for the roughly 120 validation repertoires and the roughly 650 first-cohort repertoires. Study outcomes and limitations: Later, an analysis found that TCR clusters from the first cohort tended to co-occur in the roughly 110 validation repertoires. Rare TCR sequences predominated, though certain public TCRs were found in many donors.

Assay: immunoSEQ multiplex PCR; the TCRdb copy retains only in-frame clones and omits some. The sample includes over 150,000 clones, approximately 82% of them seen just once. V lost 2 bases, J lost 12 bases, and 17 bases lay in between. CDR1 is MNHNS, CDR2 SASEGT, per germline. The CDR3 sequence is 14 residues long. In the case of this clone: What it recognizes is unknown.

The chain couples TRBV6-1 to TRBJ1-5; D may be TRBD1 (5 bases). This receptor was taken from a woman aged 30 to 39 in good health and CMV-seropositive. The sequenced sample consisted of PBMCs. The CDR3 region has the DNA TGTGCCAGCAGTGAAAGGGCCAGGGAGGGCCTCCAGCATTTT. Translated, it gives CASSERAREGLQHF.